This is a list of T cell receptor beta chains from one sample in a study of graft-versus-host responses after intestinal transplantation. Their antigens are not known. Clones were sequenced by immunoSEQ multiplex PCR, and TCRdb holds only the in-frame ones, with some missing. The profile shows about 88,000 clones, over 90% of them singletons. The sample was unstimulated CD4+ T cells sorted from spleen or lymph node cells, taken before transplant. These receptors all come from a human donor who was the organ donor for an intestinal transplant. Both conserved end residues are part of each CDR3. The D gene is left open where the match is weak. The size entry is marked missing in some rows and otherwise reads once, few, many or a size class.

clone_size j_call d_call v_call cdr3_nt cdr3_aa
NA TRBJ1-1 TRBD1 TRBV5-8 TGTGCCAGCAGCCCGCGAGTATGGGGACAGGGTGAAACTGAAGCTTTCTTT CASSPRVWGQGETEAFF
once TRBJ1-6 NA TRBV19 TGTGCCAGTACCCAACAGGGATCGTTTAATTCACCCCTCCACTTT CASTQQGSFNSPLHF
few TRBJ2-7 TRBD1 TRBV2 TGTGCCAGCAGAGCTCTGGACAGGGTGGACGAGCAGTACTTC CASRALDRVDEQYF
NA TRBJ2-7 TRBD1 TRBV7-9 TGTGCCAGCACCATATCGGGACAGGACTACGAGCAGTACTTC CASTISGQDYEQYF
once TRBJ2-4 NA TRBV19 TGTGCCAGTAGCAATCTTGGACAGCCCAAAAACATTCAGTACTTC CASSNLGQPKNIQYF
NA TRBJ1-3 TRBD1 TRBV7-2 TGTGCCAGCAGCCCACGAATCACAGGGGGTCCTGGAAACACCATATATTTT CASSPRITGGPGNTIYF
NA TRBJ2-3 TRBD2 TRBV7-3 TGTGCCAGCAGCCACCCCCCGGGCGGGGGTACCCCAGATACGCAGTATTTT CASSHPPGGGTPDTQYF
NA TRBJ1-2 NA TRBV6-1 TGTGCCAGCCATAAACGCCCAGGAAACTATGGCTACACCTTC CASHKRPGNYGYTF
few TRBJ1-3 NA TRBV6-1 TGTGCCAGCAGCGCAGAGGTGGTTGGAAACACCATATATTTT CASSAEVVGNTIYF
NA TRBJ2-7 NA TRBV28 TGTGCCAGCAGCGGGCAGTCGCCCTACGAGCAGTACTTC CASSGQSPYEQYF
NA TRBJ1-5 NA TRBV5-8 TGTGCCAGCAGCAGGGGACTGCTGACCCAGCATTTT CASSRGLLTQHF
NA TRBJ1-4 NA TRBV7-9 TGTGCCAGCAGCTTAGAAAAGGGCAGGGCCAAACTGTTTTTT CASSLEKGRAKLFF
NA TRBJ1-2 NA TRBV2 TGTGCCAGCAGGTTCGACAGGCTGGCTAACTATGGCTACACCTTC CASRFDRLANYGYTF
NA TRBJ2-7 NA TRBV28 TGTGCCAGCAGTCCACGCTCCCGCGGGCGGTTGGGACATTACGAGCAGTACTTC CASSPRSRGRLGHYEQYF
NA TRBJ1-6 NA TRBV19 TGTGCCAGTAGTATCAAGTACAAGGATTCACCCCTCCACTTT CASSIKYKDSPLHF
few TRBJ2-3 TRBD2 TRBV6-6 TGTGCCAGCAACCCACTAGCGGCCGTTGATACGCAGTATTTT CASNPLAAVDTQYF
NA TRBJ2-3 NA TRBV5-1 TGCGCCAGCACATCCGGACAAGTAGGAGATACGCAGTATTTT CASTSGQVGDTQYF
NA TRBJ2-2 TRBD1 TRBV28 TGTGCCAGCAGTTCCCCCCAGGGGGCCGGCTTTAGGCCCGGGGAGCTGTTTTTT CASSSPQGAGFRPGELFF
NA TRBJ1-2 TRBD1 TRBV6-5 TGTGCCAGCAGTTCAGGGGGCGATGGCTACACCTTC CASSSGGDGYTF
NA TRBJ2-2 TRBD2 TRBV7-8 TGTGCCAGCAGCTTACACGGTTCGACTAGCGGGGGTTCAAGGGAGCTGTTTTTT CASSLHGSTSGGSRELFF
NA TRBJ1-3 NA TRBV18 TGTGCCAGCTCCCCGGCGAGACACTACTCTGGAAACACCATATATTTT CASSPARHYSGNTIYF
NA TRBJ2-7 NA TRBV19 TGTGCCAGTAGTATAGTGGAAGGGCCCTACGAGCAGTACTTC CASSIVEGPYEQYF
NA TRBJ1-1 NA TRBV6-4 TGTGCCAGCAGGGATCGGGGTGAAGCTTTCTTT CASRDRGEAFF
NA TRBJ2-5 NA TRBV5-4 TGTGCCAGCAGCCCACTCGGGTGGGGGTCACAAGAGACCCAGTACTTC CASSPLGWGSQETQYF
NA TRBJ2-2 NA TRBV12-5 TGTGCTAGTGGTTTGGTACTAACCGGGGAGCTGTTTTTT CASGLVLTGELFF
once TRBJ1-2 TRBD1 TRBV19 TGTGCCAGTAGGATACAGGGGGCTCGGTATGGCTACACCTTC CASRIQGARYGYTF
NA TRBJ1-1 NA TRBV5-1 TGCGCCAGCAGCGCTGCTTGGGTGGGCACTGAAGCTTTCTTT CASSAAWVGTEAFF
NA TRBJ2-2 NA TRBV29-1 TGCAGCGTCCCGGGGACCAACACCGGGGAGCTGTTTTTT CSVPGTNTGELFF
NA TRBJ1-1 NA TRBV6-5 TGTGCCAGCAGTTACAACGCAGGGGCCGGGACTGAAGCTTTCTTT CASSYNAGAGTEAFF
NA TRBJ1-5 TRBD1 TRBV27 TGTGCCAGCAGTTCGACAGGGGACCAGCCCCAGCATTTT CASSSTGDQPQHF
few TRBJ1-1 NA TRBV10-3 TGTGCCATCAGTGAGGGCACTGAAGCTTTCTTT CAISEGTEAFF
NA TRBJ1-4 NA TRBV7-9 TGTGCCAGCACCGGAGGAACTAATGAAAAACTGTTTTTT CASTGGTNEKLFF
NA TRBJ2-4 TRBD2 TRBV5-4 TGTGCCAGCAGCTTGGCTGGGGCGGGGGGGCCGATTTCCATTCAGTACTTC CASSLAGAGGPISIQYF
NA TRBJ1-4 NA TRBV6-1 TGTGCCAGCAGCATAGGGGCAACTAATGAAAAACTGTTTTTT CASSIGATNEKLFF
NA TRBJ1-1 NA TRBV27 TGTGCCAGCAGTTTAACTGGGGCGGGTATTAGTACTGAAGCTTTCTTT CASSLTGAGISTEAFF
NA TRBJ2-3 TRBD2 TRBV5-4 TGTGCCAGCAGCTCGACTAGCGGGGGGTACGATACGCAGTATTTT CASSSTSGGYDTQYF
NA TRBJ2-5 TRBD2 TRBV5-6 TGTGCCAGCAGCTCCTGGGGACTAGCAGGACAGACCCAGTACTTC CASSSWGLAGQTQYF
NA TRBJ1-1 NA TRBV21-1 TGTGCCAGCAGCAAAGGCGGCAGGGAGAACACTGAAGCTTTCTTT CASSKGGRENTEAFF
NA TRBJ2-1 TRBD1 TRBV7-8 TGTGCCAGCAGCCGCACCAGGGGGGACAGGTTCCTCTTC CASSRTRGDRFLF
NA TRBJ2-3 NA TRBV6-4 TGTGCCAGCAGTGACAGGTTCGGGGTTGGAACAGATACGCAGTATTTT CASSDRFGVGTDTQYF
NA TRBJ1-1 NA TRBV6-1 TGTGCCAGCAGTGCGGAGGGCGCCTGGGGTATGAACACTGAAGCTTTCTTT CASSAEGAWGMNTEAFF
NA TRBJ2-6 NA TRBV11-3 TGTGCCAGCAGCTTATCTTTAGGCGCCGGGGCCAACGTCCTGACTTTC CASSLSLGAGANVLTF
NA TRBJ2-7 TRBD2 TRBV5-4 TGTGCCAGCAGCTTGGAAGTAGCGGGGGACGTTTTTGGCGAGCAGTACTTC CASSLEVAGDVFGEQYF
few TRBJ2-7 TRBD2 TRBV5-1 TGCGCCAGCAGCTTGGGCACTAGCGGGGGAGGGGAGCAGTACTTC CASSLGTSGGGEQYF
NA TRBJ1-6 NA TRBV6-1 TGTGCCAGCAGTTATGCCTCCAGAGGCTCACCCCTCCACTTT CASSYASRGSPLHF
NA TRBJ2-2 TRBD1 TRBV9 TGTGCCAGCAGCGCAGACCGGGACAGGGGTTCCCCCGGGGAGCTGTTTTTT CASSADRDRGSPGELFF
NA TRBJ1-1 NA TRBV7-2 TGTGCCAGCAGCTTATGGGGAGTGACGGACACTGAAGCTTTCTTT CASSLWGVTDTEAFF
NA TRBJ1-2 TRBD1 TRBV28 TGTGCCAGCAAGAAACAGGGGTCGGACTATGGCTACACCTTC CASKKQGSDYGYTF
NA TRBJ1-2 NA TRBV18 TGTGCCAGCTCACCACCCCGGACAGATATGAACTATGGCTACACCTTC CASSPPRTDMNYGYTF
NA TRBJ1-1 NA TRBV2 TGTGCCAGCAGTAGGGAACTCACTGAAGCTTTCTTT CASSRELTEAFF
once TRBJ2-5 NA TRBV7-9 TGTGCCAGCGTTGGAGGGAATGCCTGGCAAGAGACCCAGTACTTC CASVGGNAWQETQYF
NA TRBJ2-5 NA TRBV28 TGTGCCAGCAGTTTACTGGTGGGAGAGGGGCCCCCAGGGACCCAGTACTTC CASSLLVGEGPPGTQYF
NA TRBJ1-4 TRBD1 TRBV18 TGTGCCAGCTCACCGGATTCCGGGACAGGCTTGTTTTTT CASSPDSGTGLFF
NA TRBJ1-5 TRBD1 TRBV7-9 TGTGCCAGCAGCTTAACAGGGGGAACCGATCAGCCCCAGCATTTT CASSLTGGTDQPQHF
NA TRBJ2-7 NA TRBV5-1 TGCGCCAGCTGCCAGGGAACTGGGTACGAGCAGTACTTC CASCQGTGYEQYF